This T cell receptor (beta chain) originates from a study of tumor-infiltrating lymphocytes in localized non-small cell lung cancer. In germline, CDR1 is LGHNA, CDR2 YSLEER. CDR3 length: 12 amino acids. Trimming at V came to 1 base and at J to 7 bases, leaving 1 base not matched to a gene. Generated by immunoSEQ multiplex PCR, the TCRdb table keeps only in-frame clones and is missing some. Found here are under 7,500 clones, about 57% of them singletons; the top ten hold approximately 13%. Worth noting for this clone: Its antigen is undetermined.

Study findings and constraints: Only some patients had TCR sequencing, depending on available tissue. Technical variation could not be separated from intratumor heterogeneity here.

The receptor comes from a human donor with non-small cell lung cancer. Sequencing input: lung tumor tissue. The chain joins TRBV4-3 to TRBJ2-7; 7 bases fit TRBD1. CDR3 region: CASSQAGGEQYF. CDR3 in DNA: TGCGCCAGCAGCCAAGCAGGGGGAGAGCAGTACTTC.